What follows are 21 T cell receptor beta chains derived from one specimen sequenced in a study of neurological immune-mediated disorders (dated by TCRdb to about 2019). Library construction relied on 5' RACE. This sample was sequenced with an Illumina HiSeq 2500. The public reads were reprocessed in TCRdb via fastp at Q25 and MiXCR, keeping in-frame beta chains. For every CDR3 protein sequence, its rows merge into one entry that carries the most common genes and DNA. The sample includes 50,000 to 75,000 distinct CDR3 sequences, with roughly 3.7% observed a single time. The ten largest clonotypes hold roughly 2.8% of the sample. Material for sequencing was PBMCs. All receptors come from a man aged 50 to 59 with multiple sclerosis.

In its sample, this clonotype was seen a few times. Its ends do not fully match the called genes, so a read error is possible. This rearrangement joins TRBV2 to TRBJ1-5; no clear D gene. The CDR3 spans 15 residues. CDR1 is SNHLY, CDR2 FYNNEI, per germline. The CDR3 here is CASSVRRESNQPQNF. CDR3 sequence (DNA): TGTGCCAGCAGTGTGAGGAGGGAGAGCAATCAGCCCCAGAATTTT.

This clonotype was recorded many times. J is TRBJ1-5 and V is TRBV6-2 or TRBV6-3, with D hard to call. CDR1 MNHEY and CDR2 SVGEGT come from the germline V gene. The CDR3 has 15 residues. The V and J ends lost 8 bases and 4 bases respectively, with 18 bases between them. Here the CDR3 DNA reads TGTGCCAGCGCCTGGTCGAGGCGGGCGAATCAGCCCCAGCATTTT. It specifies CASAWSRRANQPQHF.

This clonotype was seen at least ten times. The chain carries TRBV5-1 and TRBJ2-3; the D gene is possibly TRBD1 (7 bases). This CDR3 is built from 15 residues. Trimming left V 0 bases short and J 4 bases short, with 12 bases between. Germline V gives CDR1 SGHRS, CDR2 YFSETQ. This CDR3 is CASSLGGRGADTQYF. Written as DNA, the CDR3 is TGCGCCAGCAGCTTGGGAGGCAGGGGGGCAGATACGCAGTATTTT. The full variable domain, rest sourced from reference TRBV5-1 and TRBJ2-3, is KAGVTQTPRYLIKTRGQQVTLSCSPISGHRSVSWYQQTPGQGLQFLFEYFSETQRNKGNFPGRFSGRQFSNSRSEMNVSTLELGDSALYLCASSLGGRGADTQYFGPGTRLTVL.

This chain uses TRBV3-1 with TRBJ2-5; no clear D gene. V lost 3 bases to trimming and J lost 3 bases, with 8 bases between them. The CDR3 runs to 13 residues. CDR1 LGHDT and CDR2 YNNKEL come from the germline V gene (reference sequence). CDR3 nucleotides: TGTGCCAGCAGCCATTCCGGAAAAGAGACCCAGTACTTC. Translation: CASSHSGKETQYF.

This clonotype showed up many times. The chain employs TRBV20-1 and TRBJ2-6; 9 bases map to TRBD2. The J segment lost 2 bases and the V segment lost 1 base, leaving 21 bases of the junction unmatched. This CDR3 comprises 22 residues. CDR1 is DFQATT and CDR2 is SNEGSKA in the germline V gene (reference sequence). CDR3 nucleotide sequence: TGCAGTGCTAGAGGAGGAGTAGCGGGGGTACTTTCGAATGCCACTGGGGCCAACGTCCTGACTTTC. This sequence encodes CSARGGVAGVLSNATGANVLTF.

This clonotype was observed many times. The chain links TRBV5-1 to TRBJ1-3; D gene ambiguous. CDR1 and CDR2 (germline): SGHRS, YFSETQ. The CDR3 contains 16 residues. With 1 base removed from V and 0 bases from J, the gap between germline ends came to 11 bases. The CDR3 reads CASSLSNTGSGNTIYF. The CDR3 bases are TGCGCCAGCAGCTTGTCAAACACCGGCTCTGGAAACACCATATATTTT.

This clonotype was picked up many times. The rearrangement joins TRBV7-9 to TRBJ2-7, with 7 bases fitting TRBD1. The CDR3 spans 15 residues. The V gene end was trimmed by 5 bases and the J gene end by 0 bases; junction bases not matched to a gene: 7. CDR1 is SEHNR and CDR2 is FQNEAQ in the germline V gene (reference sequence). The CDR3 loop reads CASSTTGLSSYEQYF. For the CDR3, the DNA is TGTGCCAGCAGCACGACAGGGCTTAGCTCCTACGAGCAGTACTTC.

The chain has TRBV14 and TRBJ2-7; the D is unclear. There are 14 residues in the CDR3. The V and J ends lost 0 bases and 5 bases respectively, with 11 bases between them. CDR1 and CDR2 from the germline V gene are SGHDN and FVKESK. The CDR3 DNA is TGTGCCAGCAGCCAAGATATTCCCTGGGACGAGCAGTACTTC. Translation: CASSQDIPWDEQYF.

For this clonotype: A junction boundary mismatches the germline segment, possibly from a read error. The V and J genes are TRBV27 and TRBJ2-6; TRBD1 aligns across 7 bases. CDR1 MNHEY and CDR2 SMNVEV come from the germline V gene (reference sequence). This CDR3 has 13 amino acids. This chain's CDR3 is CANNPTGAKVLTF. The CDR3 coding sequence is TGTGCCAACAACCCTACAGGGGCCAAAGTCCTGACTTTC.

This clonotype has ten or more counts. The V and J genes are TRBV5-1 and TRBJ2-6, with D hard to call. The CDR3 is 13 amino acids. V dropped 1 base and J dropped 4 bases, with 3 bases sitting between them. Germline CDR1 reads SGHRS; CDR2 reads YFSETQ. The CDR3 DNA follows: TGCGCCAGCAGCTTGAGCGGGGCCAACGTCCTGACTTTC. Protein sequence: CASSLSGANVLTF.

This clonotype was seen ten or more times. V gene TRBV29-1 combines with J gene TRBJ2-5; the D is unclear. This CDR3 is 13 amino acids long. Germline CDR1 SQVTM, CDR2 ANQGSEA. V was trimmed by 6 bases and J by 1 base, leaving 12 bases between them. CDR3 protein: CSVERHAQETQYF. The DNA of the CDR3 is TGCAGCGTCGAACGGCACGCCCAAGAGACCCAGTACTTC.

This clonotype was counted ten times or more. The chain recombines TRBV4-3 with TRBJ2-5; D might be TRBD2 (6 bases). Germline V gene data show CDR1 as LGHNA and CDR2 as YSLEER. V was trimmed by 5 bases and J by 5 bases, leaving 21 bases between them. The CDR3 sequence is 16 residues long. CDR3 sequence reads: CASSSSGGDPWETQYF. The CDR3 DNA is TGCGCCAGCAGCAGCTCCGGCGGGGACCCCTGGGAGACCCAGTACTTC.

In its sample, this clonotype was seen many times. V gene TRBV7-2 combines with J gene TRBJ1-2; D not certain. Germline-derived CDR1 and CDR2 are SGHTA and FQGNSA. The CDR3 extends over 12 amino acids. V lost 7 bases to trimming and J lost 4 bases, with 10 bases between them. CDR3: CASTREVYGYTF. The CDR3 nucleotides read TGTGCCAGCACCCGCGAGGTCTATGGCTACACCTTC.

This clonotype was detected ten times or more. The rearrangement uses TRBV12-3 or TRBV12-4 and TRBJ1-5; D is undetermined. V lost 6 bases, J lost 0 bases, and 3 bases lay in between. This CDR3 is 12 amino acids long. CDR3 nucleotide sequence: TGTGCCAGCAGACATAGCAATCAGCCCCAGCATTTT. Its protein is CASRHSNQPQHF.

In its sample, this clonotype was seen many times. This sequence joins TRBV7-9 and TRBJ1-5, with D possibly matching TRBD1 (5 bases). The CDR3 loop spans 15 amino acids. Germline V gene lookup returns CDR1 SEHNR and CDR2 FQNEAQ (reference sequence). Trimming removed 1 base at V and 7 bases at J, with 14 bases between. The CDR3 sequence: CASSLGVGGRQPQHF. As DNA, the CDR3 is TGTGCCAGCAGCTTAGGTGTGGGGGGACGGCAGCCCCAGCATTTT.

This clonotype was recorded at least ten times. The chain recombines TRBV5-1 with TRBJ1-6, with D tentatively TRBD1 (5 bases). Trimming took 0 bases from V and 10 from J, leaving 11 bases between them. CDR1 and CDR2 from the germline V gene are SGHRS and YFSETQ. This CDR3 has 14 residues. The CDR3 region has the DNA TGCGCCAGCAGCTTGGTAAAGGGGTACTCACCCCTCCACTTT. Translated: CASSLVKGYSPLHF.

In this sample, this clonotype turned up many times. This chain joins TRBV5-1 and TRBJ2-1; TRBD1 agrees at 11 bases. V shed 5 bases, J shed 10 bases, and the junction held 8 bases outside the gene matches. CDR1 is SGHRS, CDR2 YFSETQ, per germline. The CDR3 loop spans 14 amino acids. Here the CDR3 DNA reads TGCGCCAGCAGTCTCGGACAGGGGGCTGGGGAGCAGTTCTTC. It yields the protein CASSLGQGAGEQFF.

This clonotype was seen at least ten times. The chain links TRBV20-1 to TRBJ1-2; D unclear. Between the trimmed V and J ends, which lost 7 bases and 4 bases, there was a span of 10 bases. In germline, CDR1 is DFQATT, CDR2 SNEGSKA (reference sequence). The CDR3 sequence is 11 residues long. CDR3 bases: TGCAGTGGGGGAGCACTCTATGGCTACACCTTC. It is translated as CSGGALYGYTF.

This clonotype was detected many times. The chain recombines TRBV10-3 with TRBJ2-6; D is undetermined. Germline CDR1 and CDR2: ENHRY and SYGVKD. Trimming stripped 2 bases from V and 0 bases from J, with 11 bases between. CDR3 length: 17 residues. The CDR3 reads CAISERARDSGANVLTF. Here the CDR3 DNA reads TGTGCCATCAGTGAGAGGGCTAGGGACTCTGGGGCCAACGTCCTGACTTTC.

This clonotype appeared many times. Relative to the germline gene, one junction end is altered; a read error may explain this. V gene TRBV12-3 or TRBV12-4 combines with J gene TRBJ1-5; D gene ambiguous. This CDR3 is built from 13 residues. The DNA of the CDR3 is TGTGCCAGCAGTTTAGTGAGCAATCAGCCCCAGAATTTT. It is translated as CASSLVSNQPQNF.

This clonotype has only a few counts. CDR3 amino acids: CASSVGDKNTEAFF. The CDR3 DNA is TGTGCCAGCAGCGTAGGAGACAAGAACACTGAAGCTTTCTTT. V usage is TRBV9 and J usage is TRBJ1-1; D gene unclear. V dropped 0 bases and J dropped 1 base, with 7 bases sitting between them. Per the germline V gene, CDR1 is SGDLS and CDR2 is YYNGEE. This CDR3 has 14 residues.